Listed here are 16 T cell receptor beta chains from one sample, sequenced in a study of T cell responses to AZD1222 COVID-19 vaccine (dated by TCRdb to the early 2020s). The protocol used for the library was the immunoSEQ multiplex PCR assay. TCRdb stores this immuneACCESS table with in-frame sequences only. Part of the clones is absent; in the studies checked, under half of the shortfall reflects unresolved V genes, and no reason is known for the rest. The sample table contains about 140,000 clones; only one count was recorded for 70% to 90% of them. Over 2.5% of the sample is held by the ten biggest clonotypes. What this sample's time point label stands for: baseline before first vaccination. The sample here was peripheral blood, taken on day 0 of AZD1222 vaccination. The receptors stem from an adult in good health.

This clone appeared once. This sequence joins TRBV9 and TRBJ1-1, with D perhaps TRBD1 (6 bases). Looked up from germline, CDR1 is SGDLS and CDR2 is YYNGEE. This CDR3 contains 16 residues. V was clipped by 4 bases and J by 3 bases, with 19 bases between them. CDR3 in DNA: TGTGCCAGCAGCCCATGGACAGCGAGTAAGGACACTGAAGCTTTCTTT. Its translation is CASSPWTASKDTEAFF.

The genes are TRBV5-1 and TRBJ2-1, with TRBD2 identical over 8 bases. The CDR3 totals 15 residues. Germline-derived CDR1 and CDR2 are SGHRS and YFSETQ. V dropped 2 bases and J dropped 2; count of bases not matched to a gene: 3. The CDR3 sequence is CASSFGGATYNEQFF. For the CDR3, the DNA is TGCGCCAGCAGCTTCGGGGGGGCCACCTACAATGAGCAGTTCTTC.

The chain is built from TRBV29-1 and TRBJ2-7; the match to TRBD1 covers 9 bases. After removal of 4 bases from V and 5 bases from J, the junction contained 3 bases not matched to a gene. The CDR3 is made up of 12 amino acids. The germline V gene has CDR1 SQVTM and CDR2 ANQGSEA. CDR3 amino acids: CSVVQGAHEQYF. In nucleotides, the CDR3 is TGCAGCGTTGTACAGGGGGCCCACGAGCAGTACTTC.

The gene calls are TRBV7-3 and TRBJ2-1, with unresolved D. Germline CDR1 and CDR2: SGHTA and FQGTGA. V lost 5 bases, J lost 0 bases, and 17 bases lay in between. The CDR3 spans 17 residues. CDR3 coding DNA: TGTGCCAGCAGCCCATCATTGGACGTCCGCTCCTACAATGAGCAGTTCTTC. Amino acids: CASSPSLDVRSYNEQFF.

This chain uses TRBV5-1 with TRBJ2-1; no firm D call. The CDR3 contains 15 residues. Germline CDR1 and CDR2: SGHRS and YFSETQ. The V end lost 0 bases, the J end lost 8 bases, and 15 bases lay between the germline ends. CDR3 coding DNA: TGCGCCAGCAGCTTGGGACTCTCTCCTGCTGATGAGCAGTTCTTC. It is translated as CASSLGLSPADEQFF.

The V gene is TRBV28, the J gene TRBJ2-7; D possibly corresponds to TRBD2 (6 bases). This CDR3 has 15 amino acids. The V end was cut by 6 bases, the J end by 5 bases, with 20 bases between. Germline CDR1 MDHEN, CDR2 SYDVKM. The CDR3 sequence: CASSDGLSSRHEQYF. In nucleotides, the CDR3 is TGTGCCAGCAGCGACGGACTATCTTCAAGGCACGAGCAGTACTTC. Based on the CDR3 plus reference TRBV28 and TRBJ2-7, the full variable domain is DVKVTQSSRYLVKRTGEKVFLECVQDMDHENMFWYRQDPGLGLRLIYFSYDVKMKEKGDIPEGYSVSREKKERFSLILESASTNQTSMYLCASSDGLSSRHEQYFGPGTRLTVT.

About this clone: The identical CDR3 is also encoded by other nucleotide sequences in the sample. This rearrangement joins TRBV27 to TRBJ2-1, with 10 bases aligning to TRBD2. The CDR3 length is 15 residues. V lost 2 bases and J lost 4; bases outside the gene matches: 2. CDR1 and CDR2 (germline): MNHEY, SMNVEV (reference sequence). Written as DNA, the CDR3 is TGTGCCAGCAGTTTAACAGCGGGAGGGTACAATGAGCAGTTCTTC. Translating gives CASSLTAGGYNEQFF.

V usage is TRBV11-2 and J usage is TRBJ2-7; D unresolved. Trimming pared 5 bases from V and 4 bases from J, leaving 15 bases between. CDR1 is SGHAT, CDR2 FQNNGV, per germline. The CDR3 has 14 residues. CDR3 in DNA: TGTGCCAGCAGCATCATTCTTAGACCTTACGAGCAGTACTTC. Translated, it gives CASSIILRPYEQYF. Combining the CDR3 with reference TRBV11-2 and TRBJ2-7 gives the whole variable domain EAGVAQSPRYKIIEKRQSVAFWCNPISGHATLYWYQQILGQGPKLLIQFQNNGVVDDSQLPKDRFSAERLKGVDSTLKIQPAKLEDSAVYLCASSIILRPYEQYFGPGTRLTVT.

The CDR3 DNA follows: TGTGCCAGCAGGGACAGGGGTGGGGATACGCAGTATTTT. Encoded protein: CASRDRGGDTQYF. V and J are TRBV3-1 (or the pseudogene TRBV3-2) and TRBJ2-3; 9 bases agree with TRBD1. Germline values: CDR1 LGHDT, CDR2 YNNKEL (reference sequence). The J segment lost 6 bases and the V segment lost 6 bases, leaving 4 bases of the junction unmatched. The CDR3 runs 13 residues.

The chain is built from TRBV24-1 and TRBJ2-2; 10 bases line up with TRBD1. Germline V gives CDR1 KGHDR, CDR2 SFDVKD. The V and J ends lost 4 bases and 6 bases, in that order; junction bases with no gene match: 4. This CDR3 is 15 amino acids long. The CDR3 loop is CATSDLGTGAGELFF. The CDR3 DNA sequence: TGTGCCACCAGTGACCTAGGGACAGGGGCCGGGGAGCTGTTTTTT.

The J gene is TRBJ2-4, the V gene TRBV19, with TRBD1 as a possible D gene (6 bases). The CDR3 extends over 17 amino acids. The germline V gene encodes CDR1 LNHDA and CDR2 SQIVND (reference sequence). V was cut by 5 bases and J by 0 bases, with 17 bases left in between. The CDR3 region has the DNA TGTGCCAGTAGTGAAACAGGGAGAAGCCTAGCCAAAAACATTCAGTACTTC. This encodes CASSETGRSLAKNIQYF.

This chain links TRBV25-1 with TRBJ1-5; D is undetermined. CDR3 length equals 14 residues. With 4 bases removed from V and 4 bases from J, the gap between germline ends came to 11 bases. From germline, CDR1 is MGHDK and CDR2 SYGVNS. CDR3 nucleotides: TGTGCCAGCAGTGGGGGAACCTTGAATCAGCCCCAGCATTTT. Its protein product is CASSGGTLNQPQHF.

This chain links TRBV2 with TRBJ1-6; TRBD1 matches 12 bases. The germline V gene encodes CDR1 SNHLY and CDR2 FYNNEI. The CDR3 spans 17 residues. V dropped 5 bases and J dropped 9; count of bases not matched to a gene: 11. This CDR3 reads CASSSSGTGGMGSPLHF. In nucleotides, the CDR3 is TGTGCCAGCAGTAGCTCCGGGACAGGGGGCATGGGTTCACCCCTCCACTTT.

The rearrangement uses TRBV10-3 and TRBJ2-1; 7 nucleotides agree with TRBD2. Trimming cost V 5 bases and J 8 bases; bases outside gene matches: 6. Germline V gene lookup returns CDR1 ENHRY and CDR2 SYGVKD. This CDR3 has 13 residues. CDR3 coding DNA: TGTGCCATCAGTCCGACTAGCCCCCATGAGCAGTTCTTC. This sequence encodes CAISPTSPHEQFF.

The chain links TRBV13 to TRBJ2-6; D is undetermined. V was shortened by 4 bases and J by 0 bases, with 10 bases between the two germline ends. This CDR3 spans 16 amino acids. Germline-derived CDR1 and CDR2 are PRHDT and FYEKMQ (reference sequence). CDR3 region: CASSSTPSSGANVLTF. CDR3 coding DNA: TGTGCCAGCAGCTCGACACCGAGCTCTGGGGCCAACGTCCTGACTTTC. Drawing the rest from reference TRBV13 and TRBJ2-6, the complete variable domain is AAGVIQSPRHLIKEKRETATLKCYPIPRHDTVYWYQQGPGQDPQFLISFYEKMQSDKGSIPDRFSAQQFSDYHSELNMSSLELGDSALYFCASSSTPSSGANVLTFGAGSRLTVL.

The V gene is TRBV28, the J gene TRBJ2-5; 12 bases map to TRBD1. V lost 6 bases, J lost 7 bases, and 12 bases stayed unmatched. Per germline, CDR1 MDHEN and CDR2 SYDVKM. There are 16 residues in the CDR3. The CDR3 sequence: CASRTGGTGGGWTQYF. The CDR3 DNA reads as TGTGCCAGCAGAACCGGTGGGACAGGGGGCGGCTGGACCCAGTACTTC.